Listed here are 8 T cell receptor beta chains from one sample, sequenced in a study of CD8 T cells in Susac syndrome. RNA, at about 0.45 to 1 ug, was reverse transcribed with random hexamers. One entry per CDR3 protein, called by TCRdb with MiXCR from the immunoSEQ multiplex PCR reads. There are around 150,000 distinct CDR3 sequences in the sample; about 95% occur only once, and over 0.1% lies in the top ten. The sequenced sample was CD4+ T cells from PBMCs. Every receptor here comes from a human donor with multiple sclerosis.

The genes are TRBV5-1 and TRBJ2-5; 7 bases are shared with TRBD1. Per the germline V gene, CDR1 is SGHRS and CDR2 is YFSETQ. V was clipped by 4 bases and J by 2 bases; unmatched bases: 8. The CDR3 has 15 residues. The CDR3 spells CASSRLGRGQETQYF. The CDR3 DNA sequence: TGCGCCAGCAGCCGTCTAGGCAGGGGGCAAGAGACCCAGTACTTC.

This sequence joins TRBV7-3 and TRBJ2-7; no reliable D call. CDR3 length: 15 amino acids. The V end was cut by 1 base, the J end by 3 bases, with 13 bases between. Germline CDR1 and CDR2: SGHTA and FQGTGA. CDR3 DNA: TGTGCCAGCAGCTTAAACCCCCGGACGGGCTACGAGCAGTACTTC. It specifies CASSLNPRTGYEQYF.

The chain links TRBV9 to TRBJ2-1, with unresolved D. CDR1 is SGDLS, CDR2 YYNGEE, per germline. The V gene lost 0 bases and the J gene lost 3 bases, with 7 bases spanning the gap. This CDR3 comprises 14 residues. The CDR3 DNA follows: TGTGCCAGCAGCGTAGCAATCAGCTACAATGAGCAGTTCTTC. Amino acid sequence: CASSVAISYNEQFF.

J is TRBJ2-1 and V is TRBV7-8; 9 bases line up with TRBD2. Losses at the gene ends were 6 bases for V and 5 bases for J; bases not matched to a gene: 8. The CDR3 runs 15 residues. Looked up from germline, CDR1 is SGHVS and CDR2 is FQNEAQ. The CDR3 coding sequence is TGTGCCAGCAGTCCGAGCGGGGGGAGCGACAATGAGCAGTTCTTC. It is translated as CASSPSGGSDNEQFF.

The chain combines TRBV15 with TRBJ2-1; D might be TRBD2 (5 bases). The V and J ends lost 1 base and 4 bases respectively, with 14 bases between them. This CDR3 region has 16 residues. Germline V gene sequence: CDR1 LNHNV, CDR2 YYDKDF (reference sequence). The CDR3 reads CATSRVLGAGYNEQFF. The CDR3 DNA follows: TGTGCCACCAGCAGAGTGTTGGGTGCGGGTTACAATGAGCAGTTCTTC.

The CDR3 is CASSYELGVELFF. The CDR3 coding sequence is TGTGCCAGCAGTTACGAATTAGGGGTGGAGCTGTTTTTT. The rearrangement joins TRBV6-2 or TRBV6-3 to TRBJ2-2, with TRBD1 as a possible D gene (5 bases). This CDR3 comprises 13 residues. V was clipped by 2 bases and J by 10 bases, with 11 bases between them. Germline V CDR1 and CDR2: MNHEY, SVGEGT.

This clonotype was observed a few times. The chain uses TRBV5-4 and TRBJ2-6; D unclear. This CDR3 spans 15 amino acids. The germline gives CDR1 SGHNT, CDR2 YYREEE (reference sequence). The V end was cut by 2 bases, the J end by 2 bases, with 8 bases between. DNA of the CDR3: TGTGCCAGCAGCTTTCTCGGAACTGGGGCCAACGTCCTGACTTTC. Its translation is CASSFLGTGANVLTF.

The V and J genes are TRBV7-9 and TRBJ2-1, with a weak D call TRBD1 (6 bases). The CDR3 consists of 16 residues. V lost 6 bases and J 4 bases, leaving 19 bases between the germline ends. CDR1 is SEHNR, CDR2 FQNEAQ, per germline (reference sequence). The DNA for the CDR3 is TGTGCCAGCAGGCCGTTACAGGGTCCACGTTACAATGAGCAGTTCTTC. Residues: CASRPLQGPRYNEQFF. The full variable domain, rest sourced from reference TRBV7-9 and TRBJ2-1, is DTGVSQNPRHKITKRGQNVTFRCDPISEHNRLYWYRQTLGQGPEFLTYFQNEAQLEKSRLLSDRFSAERPKGSFSTLEIQRTEQGDSAMYLCASRPLQGPRYNEQFFGPGTRLTVL.